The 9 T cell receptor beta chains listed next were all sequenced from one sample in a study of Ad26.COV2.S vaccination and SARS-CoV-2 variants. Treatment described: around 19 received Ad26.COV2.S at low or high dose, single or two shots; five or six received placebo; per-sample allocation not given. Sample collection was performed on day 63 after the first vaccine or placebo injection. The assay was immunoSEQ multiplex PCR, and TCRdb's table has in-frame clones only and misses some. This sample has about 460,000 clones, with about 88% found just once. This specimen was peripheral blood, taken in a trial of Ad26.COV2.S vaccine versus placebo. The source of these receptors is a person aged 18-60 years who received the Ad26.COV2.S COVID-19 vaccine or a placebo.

The CDR3 here is CATSGGGPQPQHF. CDR3 DNA sequence: TGTGCCACCAGCGGGGGAGGACCCCAGCCCCAGCATTTT. The chain recombines TRBV15 with TRBJ1-5; TRBD1 is a possible D gene (5 bases). The CDR3 extends over 13 amino acids. The V gene's germline CDR1 is LNHNV and CDR2 YYDKDF (reference sequence). V lost 5 bases, J lost 7 bases, and 12 bases lay in between.

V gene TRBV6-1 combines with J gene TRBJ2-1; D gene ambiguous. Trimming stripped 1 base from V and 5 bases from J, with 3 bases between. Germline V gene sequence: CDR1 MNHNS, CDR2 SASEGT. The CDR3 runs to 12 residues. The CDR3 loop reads CASSEGHNEQFF. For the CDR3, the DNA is TGTGCCAGCAGTGAAGGGCACAATGAGCAGTTCTTC.

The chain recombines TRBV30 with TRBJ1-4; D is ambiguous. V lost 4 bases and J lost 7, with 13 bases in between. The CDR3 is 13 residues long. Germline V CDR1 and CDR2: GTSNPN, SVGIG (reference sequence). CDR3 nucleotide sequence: TGTGCCTGGAAGGACCAAAACCTTGAAAAACTGTTTTTT. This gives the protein CAWKDQNLEKLFF.

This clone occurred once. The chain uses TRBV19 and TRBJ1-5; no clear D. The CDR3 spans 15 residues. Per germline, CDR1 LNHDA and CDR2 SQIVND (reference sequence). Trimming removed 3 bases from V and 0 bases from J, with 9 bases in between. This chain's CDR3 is CASSITQHSNQPQHF. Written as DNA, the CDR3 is TGTGCCAGTAGTATTACCCAGCATAGCAATCAGCCCCAGCATTTT.

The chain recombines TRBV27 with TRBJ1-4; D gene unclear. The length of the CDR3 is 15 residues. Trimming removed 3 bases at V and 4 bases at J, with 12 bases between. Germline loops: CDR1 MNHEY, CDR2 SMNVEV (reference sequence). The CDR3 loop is CASSFRSGINEKLFF. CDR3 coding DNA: TGTGCCAGCAGTTTTCGGTCGGGGATTAATGAAAAACTGTTTTTT.

CDR3 region: CASSQDVRGLYEQYF. For the CDR3, the DNA is TGTGCCAGCAGCCAAGATGTCCGGGGCCTCTACGAGCAGTACTTC. The chain joins TRBV4-2 to TRBJ2-7; D is tentatively TRBD1 or TRBD2 (5 bases each). The germline V and J ends were trimmed by 0 bases and 3 bases, with 12 bases remaining between them. Germline V gene data show CDR1 as LGHNA and CDR2 as YNFKEQ. The CDR3 sequence is 15 residues long.

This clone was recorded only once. The CDR3, as DNA: TGTGCCAGCAGTGACTCGTTGGCTAGCGGGACCAAAGGGACCTACGAGCAGTACTTC. Translation: CASSDSLASGTKGTYEQYF. The rearrangement uses TRBV6-4 and TRBJ2-7; 9 bases line up with TRBD2. V lost 0 bases and J lost 2; bases outside the gene matches: 14. The CDR3 extends over 19 amino acids. Germline V gene sequence: CDR1 MRHNA, CDR2 SNTAGT.

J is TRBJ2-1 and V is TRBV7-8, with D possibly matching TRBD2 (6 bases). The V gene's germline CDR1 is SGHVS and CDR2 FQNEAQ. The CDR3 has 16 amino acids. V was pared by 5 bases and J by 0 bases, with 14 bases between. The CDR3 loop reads CASSPLAGYSYNEQFF. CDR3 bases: TGTGCCAGCAGCCCCCTGGCGGGGTACTCCTACAATGAGCAGTTCTTC.

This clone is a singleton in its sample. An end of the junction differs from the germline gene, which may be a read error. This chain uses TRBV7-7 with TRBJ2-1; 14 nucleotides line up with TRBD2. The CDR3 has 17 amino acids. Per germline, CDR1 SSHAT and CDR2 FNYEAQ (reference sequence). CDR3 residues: CASSLGTSGSSGNEQFF. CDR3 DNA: TGTGCTAGCAGCCTAGGGACTAGCGGGAGCTCGGGCAATGAGCAGTTCTTC. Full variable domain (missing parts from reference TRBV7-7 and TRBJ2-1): GAGVSQSPRYKVTKRGQDVTLRCDPISSHATLYWYQQALGQGPEFLTYFNYEAQPDKSGLPSDRFSAERPEGSISTLTIQRTEQRDSAMYRCASSLGTSGSSGNEQFFGPGTRLTVL.